This is a list of T cell receptor beta chains from one sample in a study of T-cell memory formation after mild COVID-19. TCRdb independently ran MiXCR on the 5' RACE reads; one entry per CDR3 protein. The sample shows hundreds of thousands of distinct CDR3 sequences, roughly 20% of them seen only once. Sequencing input: PBMCs or a T cell subset sorted from them (not recorded which). The source of these receptors is an adult woman who had mild COVID-19 (a few samples of this study predate the infection). Cell type and time point are not known. The CDR3 runs from the conserved cysteine through the conserved F or W. The order of the fields is V gene, D gene, J gene, clone size, CDR3 protein, CDR3 DNA. The D gene is left open where the match is weak. Size is stated for part of the rows, as once, few or many counts, or as a class when the clone is expanded.

v_call: TRBV20-1; d_call: TRBD1; j_call: TRBJ2-7; clone_size: NA; cdr3_aa: CSAKGQSYEQYF; cdr3_nt: TGCAGTGCTAAGGGACAGTCCTACGAGCAGTACTTC
v_call: TRBV29-1; d_call: TRBD1; j_call: TRBJ2-7; clone_size: few; cdr3_aa: CSVFDYGQGRYEQYF; cdr3_nt: TGCAGCGTCTTCGACTACGGACAGGGGCGATACGAGCAGTACTTC
v_call: TRBV6-4; d_call: NA; j_call: TRBJ2-7; clone_size: few; cdr3_aa: CASIDGGEVSYEQYF; cdr3_nt: TGTGCCAGCATCGACGGGGGAGAGGTCTCCTACGAGCAGTACTTC
v_call: TRBV30; d_call: NA; j_call: TRBJ1-5; clone_size: NA; cdr3_aa: CAWSGWGYQPQHF; cdr3_nt: TGTGCCTGGAGTGGATGGGGGTACCAGCCCCAGCATTTT
v_call: TRBV20-1; d_call: TRBD2; j_call: TRBJ2-1; clone_size: NA; cdr3_aa: CSAYPSGINNEQFF; cdr3_nt: TGCAGTGCTTACCCGAGCGGGATAAACAATGAGCAGTTCTTC
v_call: TRBV2; d_call: TRBD1; j_call: TRBJ2-6; clone_size: NA; cdr3_aa: CASSRDRGISGANVLTF; cdr3_nt: TGTGCCAGCAGTCGGGACAGGGGGATCTCTGGGGCCAACGTCCTGACTTTC
v_call: TRBV9; d_call: NA; j_call: TRBJ2-3; clone_size: NA; cdr3_aa: CASSVGLDTQYF; cdr3_nt: TGTGCCAGCAGCGTAGGGCTAGATACGCAGTATTTT
v_call: TRBV7-9; d_call: TRBD1; j_call: TRBJ2-5; clone_size: few; cdr3_aa: CASSLSARGLEETQYF; cdr3_nt: TGTGCCAGCAGCTTATCTGCCAGGGGGTTAGAAGAGACCCAGTACTTC
v_call: TRBV4-1; d_call: TRBD1; j_call: TRBJ1-1; clone_size: NA; cdr3_aa: CASSHPGQGRNEAFF; cdr3_nt: TGCGCCAGCAGCCACCCCGGACAGGGGCGGAATGAAGCTTTCTTT
v_call: TRBV7-8; d_call: NA; j_call: TRBJ2-7; clone_size: NA; cdr3_aa: CASRTPGSQYEQYF; cdr3_nt: TGTGCCAGCAGGACTCCAGGGTCTCAGTACGAGCAGTACTTC
v_call: TRBV5-5; d_call: NA; j_call: TRBJ1-3; clone_size: NA; cdr3_aa: CASYPSTYSGNTIYF; cdr3_nt: TGTGCCAGCTACCCGTCGACTTACTCTGGAAACACCATATATTTT
v_call: TRBV12-5; d_call: NA; j_call: TRBJ1-1; clone_size: NA; cdr3_aa: CASGPSQGERAFF; cdr3_nt: TGTGCTAGTGGTCCCTCCCAGGGAGAACGAGCTTTCTTT
v_call: TRBV5-5; d_call: NA; j_call: TRBJ2-7; clone_size: NA; cdr3_aa: CASSWEGASYEQYF; cdr3_nt: TGTGCCAGCAGCTGGGAGGGGGCCTCCTACGAGCAGTACTTC
v_call: TRBV24-1; d_call: NA; j_call: TRBJ2-2; clone_size: few; cdr3_aa: CATSDLRGNTGELFF; cdr3_nt: TGTGCCACCAGTGATCTGAGGGGCAACACCGGGGAGCTGTTTTTT
v_call: TRBV7-9; d_call: TRBD2; j_call: TRBJ2-7; clone_size: few; cdr3_aa: CASSSPSGTSGSKGAYEQYF; cdr3_nt: TGTGCCAGCAGCTCTCCGTCCGGGACTAGCGGCTCCAAGGGGGCCTACGAGCAGTACTTC
v_call: TRBV5-5; d_call: NA; j_call: TRBJ1-5; clone_size: few; cdr3_aa: CASSLRVSGRGDQPQHF; cdr3_nt: TGTGCCAGCAGCTTGCGGGTCTCGGGGCGTGGGGATCAGCCCCAGCATTTT
v_call: TRBV5-1; d_call: TRBD1; j_call: TRBJ2-7; clone_size: many; cdr3_aa: CASSSNPPGTGAYEQYF; cdr3_nt: TGCGCCAGCAGCTCCAACCCGCCGGGGACAGGGGCCTACGAGCAGTACTTC
v_call: TRBV15; d_call: NA; j_call: TRBJ1-1; clone_size: few; cdr3_aa: CATSTEGKGTEAFF; cdr3_nt: TGTGCCACCAGCACTGAGGGGAAAGGCACTGAAGCTTTCTTT
v_call: TRBV11-2; d_call: NA; j_call: TRBJ1-5; clone_size: NA; cdr3_aa: CASSLDPTGNQPQHF; cdr3_nt: TGTGCCAGCAGCTTAGATCCCACAGGCAATCAGCCCCAGCATTTT
v_call: TRBV30; d_call: NA; j_call: TRBJ2-5; clone_size: few; cdr3_aa: CAWSRQLQETQYF; cdr3_nt: TGTGCCTGGAGTAGGCAGTTACAAGAGACCCAGTACTTC
v_call: TRBV5-1; d_call: NA; j_call: TRBJ2-3; clone_size: NA; cdr3_aa: CASSLAAGITDTQYF; cdr3_nt: TGCGCCAGCAGCTTGGCGGCGGGCATCACAGATACGCAGTATTTT
v_call: TRBV7-9; d_call: NA; j_call: TRBJ2-3; clone_size: few; cdr3_aa: CASSLMTDTQYF; cdr3_nt: TGTGCCAGCAGCTTAATGACAGATACGCAGTATTTT
v_call: TRBV29-1; d_call: NA; j_call: TRBJ2-5; clone_size: NA; cdr3_aa: CSVQEGAIGRETQYF; cdr3_nt: TGCAGCGTTCAGGAGGGGGCAATAGGGAGGGAGACCCAGTACTTC
v_call: TRBV12-3/TRBV12-4; d_call: NA; j_call: TRBJ2-4; clone_size: NA; cdr3_aa: CASSLQSGLRNIQYF; cdr3_nt: TGTGCCAGCAGTTTACAGAGCGGGTTAAGGAACATTCAGTACTTC
v_call: TRBV6-2/TRBV6-3; d_call: NA; j_call: TRBJ1-1; clone_size: NA; cdr3_aa: CASSRMGEAFF; cdr3_nt: TGTGCCAGCAGCCGAATGGGTGAAGCTTTCTTT
v_call: TRBV7-9; d_call: NA; j_call: TRBJ1-6; clone_size: few; cdr3_aa: CASSLGSGAYSPLHF; cdr3_nt: TGTGCCAGCAGCTTAGGGTCAGGGGCTTATTCACCCCTCCACTTT
v_call: TRBV14; d_call: NA; j_call: TRBJ2-6; clone_size: many; cdr3_aa: CASSPELLGRANVLTF; cdr3_nt: TGTGCCAGCAGCCCGGAACTCCTAGGCAGGGCCAACGTCCTGACTTTC
v_call: TRBV24-1; d_call: NA; j_call: TRBJ2-3; clone_size: few; cdr3_aa: CATSDYGVSTDTQYF; cdr3_nt: TGTGCCACCAGTGATTATGGGGTTAGCACAGATACGCAGTATTTT
v_call: TRBV7-9; d_call: NA; j_call: TRBJ1-1; clone_size: NA; cdr3_aa: CASSPLSENTEAFF; cdr3_nt: TGTGCCAGCAGCCCTCTCTCGGAGAACACTGAAGCTTTCTTT
v_call: TRBV20-1; d_call: TRBD1; j_call: TRBJ2-3; clone_size: NA; cdr3_aa: CSAPRTGRPDTQYF; cdr3_nt: TGCAGTGCCCCCAGGACAGGGAGGCCAGATACGCAGTATTTT
v_call: TRBV30; d_call: NA; j_call: TRBJ2-3; clone_size: NA; cdr3_aa: CAWSGGRGKTDTQYF; cdr3_nt: TGTGCCTGGAGTGGGGGCCGGGGGAAGACAGATACGCAGTATTTT
v_call: TRBV3-1; d_call: NA; j_call: TRBJ1-2; clone_size: NA; cdr3_aa: CASSQAPGPNYGYTF; cdr3_nt: TGTGCCAGCAGCCAAGCCCCTGGGCCTAACTATGGCTACACCTTC
v_call: TRBV12-5; d_call: NA; j_call: TRBJ1-1; clone_size: NA; cdr3_aa: CASGLGGQTEAFF; cdr3_nt: TGTGCTAGTGGTTTGGGGGGGCAGACTGAAGCTTTCTTT
v_call: TRBV5-1; d_call: NA; j_call: TRBJ1-5; clone_size: few; cdr3_aa: CASSLDPGAGNQPQHF; cdr3_nt: TGCGCCAGCAGCTTGGATCCGGGGGCCGGCAATCAGCCCCAGCATTTT
v_call: TRBV29-1; d_call: NA; j_call: TRBJ1-1; clone_size: NA; cdr3_aa: CSVGPNVDEAFF; cdr3_nt: TGCAGCGTTGGCCCGAATGTGGATGAAGCTTTCTTT
v_call: TRBV15; d_call: TRBD2; j_call: TRBJ2-1; clone_size: few; cdr3_aa: CATGLVFSNEQFF; cdr3_nt: TGTGCCACCGGACTAGTATTTTCCAATGAGCAGTTCTTC
v_call: TRBV12-3/TRBV12-4; d_call: NA; j_call: TRBJ1-5; clone_size: NA; cdr3_aa: CASSPRVYQPQHF; cdr3_nt: TGTGCCAGCAGTCCCAGGGTTTATCAGCCCCAGCATTTT
v_call: TRBV29-1; d_call: NA; j_call: TRBJ2-1; clone_size: few; cdr3_aa: CSVDSDYNEQFF; cdr3_nt: TGCAGCGTTGATAGCGACTACAATGAGCAGTTCTTC
v_call: TRBV4-3; d_call: TRBD1; j_call: TRBJ1-2; clone_size: NA; cdr3_aa: CASSQFSGGMGYTF; cdr3_nt: TGCGCCAGCAGCCAATTTTCAGGGGGCATGGGCTACACCTTC
v_call: TRBV5-1; d_call: TRBD1; j_call: TRBJ2-1; clone_size: many; cdr3_aa: CASSGGRSGQGAWNEQFF; cdr3_nt: TGCGCCAGCAGCGGAGGCCGATCAGGACAGGGGGCTTGGAATGAGCAGTTCTTC
v_call: TRBV5-1; d_call: NA; j_call: TRBJ2-5; clone_size: NA; cdr3_aa: CASSLEPGQETQYF; cdr3_nt: TGCGCCAGCAGCTTGGAGCCAGGCCAAGAGACCCAGTACTTC
v_call: TRBV12-3/TRBV12-4; d_call: NA; j_call: TRBJ2-3; clone_size: NA; cdr3_aa: CASSHRWGSNPTDTQYF; cdr3_nt: TGTGCCAGCAGTCACAGGTGGGGGTCCAATCCCACAGATACGCAGTATTTT
v_call: TRBV10-3; d_call: TRBD2; j_call: TRBJ2-7; clone_size: NA; cdr3_aa: CAISEYRLAGVTIYEQYF; cdr3_nt: TGTGCCATCAGTGAATATCGACTAGCGGGAGTTACAATCTACGAGCAGTACTTC
v_call: TRBV7-2; d_call: TRBD2; j_call: TRBJ2-3; clone_size: NA; cdr3_aa: CASSLAVVSGMDTQYF; cdr3_nt: TGTGCCAGCAGCTTAGCCGTCGTTAGCGGGATGGATACGCAGTATTTT
v_call: TRBV3-1; d_call: NA; j_call: TRBJ2-2; clone_size: few; cdr3_aa: CASSQDSGELFF; cdr3_nt: TGTGCCAGCAGCCAAGATTCTGGGGAGCTGTTTTTT
v_call: TRBV3-1; d_call: TRBD2; j_call: TRBJ2-7; clone_size: few; cdr3_aa: CASRDNEAGLRGEQYF; cdr3_nt: TGTGCCAGCAGAGACAACGAAGCGGGACTCCGGGGCGAGCAGTACTTC